These 14 T cell receptor beta chains were all obtained from the same sample, sequenced in a study of T cells in Graves' hyperthyroidism and ophthalmopathy. TCR beta CDR3 region amplification was performed from RNA transcripts. During a first-round RT-PCR of the TCR CDR3, the HTBI primer set was used. TCRdb independently ran MiXCR on the multiplex PCR reads; one entry per CDR3 protein. The table has approximately 410,000 distinct CDR3 sequences, roughly 14% seen once; the top ten hold less than 15%. Sequencing used blood. These receptors originate from a man aged 18 to 29 with Graves' ophthalmopathy.

This chain connects TRBV20-1 to TRBJ2-1, with D possibly being TRBD2 (5 bases). Trimming shortened V by 2 bases and J by 11 bases, and 10 bases separated the two germline ends. CDR1 is DFQATT and CDR2 is SNEGSKA in the germline V gene (reference sequence). This CDR3 region has 11 residues. CDR3 loop: CSARWGVKQFF. CDR3 DNA sequence: TGCAGTGCTAGATGGGGAGTTAAGCAGTTCTTC.

This clonotype was counted ten times or more. The chain is built from TRBV11-2 and TRBJ2-2, with D perhaps matching TRBD1 (6 bases). With 4 bases removed from V and 0 bases from J, the gap between germline ends came to 12 bases. Germline CDR1 is SGHAT and CDR2 is FQNNGV. This CDR3 contains 16 residues. In nucleotides, the CDR3 is TGTGCCAGCAGCTCGGCCGGGACAACGAACACCGGGGAGCTGTTTTTT. Residues: CASSSAGTTNTGELFF.

J is TRBJ1-2 and V is TRBV25-1, with a weak D call TRBD1 (5 bases). V lost 7 bases to trimming and J lost 4 bases, with 16 bases between them. The CDR3 is 14 amino acids. Looked up from germline, CDR1 is MGHDK and CDR2 is SYGVNS. The CDR3 reads CASKGWVEAYGYTF. The CDR3 DNA follows: TGTGCCAGCAAGGGGTGGGTGGAGGCCTATGGCTACACCTTC.

This clonotype was observed a few times. The chain is built from TRBV19 and TRBJ1-6; D gene unclear. In germline, CDR1 is LNHDA, CDR2 SQIVND (reference sequence). This CDR3 has 16 amino acids. Trimming took off 5 bases at V and 5 bases at J, with 16 bases between the two ends. The CDR3 loop reads CASSASEGRDNSPLHF. CDR3 bases: TGTGCCAGTAGTGCCTCCGAGGGTAGGGATAATTCACCCCTCCACTTT.

The chain couples TRBV7-9 to TRBJ2-3; 7 bases align to TRBD1. Germline V gene data show CDR1 as SEHNR and CDR2 as FQNEAQ (reference sequence). V dropped 5 bases and J dropped 4; count of bases not matched to a gene: 6. There are 14 residues in the CDR3. CDR3 sequence reads: CASSDRVGADTQYF. The CDR3 region has the DNA TGTGCCAGCAGCGACAGGGTTGGCGCAGATACGCAGTATTTT.

The genes are TRBV6-1 and TRBJ2-7; D gene unclear. Germline V gene data show CDR1 as MNHNS and CDR2 as SASEGT. The CDR3 extends over 13 amino acids. V was pared by 6 bases and J by 2 bases, with 11 bases between. For the CDR3, the DNA is TGTGCCAGCAGCACAACACGTGCCTACGAGCAGTACTTC. Its translation: CASSTTRAYEQYF.

The table lists this clonotype with many counts. J is TRBJ2-5 and V is TRBV12-3 or TRBV12-4; 7 positions agree with TRBD1. The CDR3 has 17 residues. V lost 6 bases, J lost 4 bases, and 17 bases stayed unmatched. The chain's CDR3 is CASSPSFRQGRRETQYF. In nucleotides, the CDR3 is TGTGCCAGCAGCCCCTCTTTCCGACAGGGACGGCGAGAGACCCAGTACTTC.

At least ten counts were recorded for this clonotype. This sequence joins TRBV20-1 and TRBJ1-5, with TRBD1 matching over 10 bases. The germline gives CDR1 DFQATT, CDR2 SNEGSKA (reference sequence). Trimming took 1 base from V and 3 from J; bases not matched to a gene: 9. There are 17 residues in the CDR3. The CDR3 DNA sequence: TGCAGTGCTAGAGGGGACAGGGGTTGGGCCTTCAATCAGCCCCAGCATTTT. Its translation is CSARGDRGWAFNQPQHF.

This clonotype has ten or more counts. This chain's CDR3 is CASSLTAGGDQETQYF. DNA of the CDR3: TGTGCCAGCAGTTTAACGGCAGGGGGTGACCAAGAGACCCAGTACTTC. V is TRBV12-3 or TRBV12-4 and J is TRBJ2-5, with TRBD1 matching over 7 bases. Trimming at V came to 2 bases and at J to 0 bases, leaving 6 bases not matched to a gene. The CDR3 length is 16 residues.

Comments on this clonotype: A much bigger clone sits one base away, suggesting this may be a read error. The chain employs TRBV12-3 or TRBV12-4 and TRBJ2-3; D is undetermined. The V end lost 3 bases, the J end lost 4 bases, and 2 bases lay between the germline ends. The CDR3 contains 11 residues. The CDR3 is CASSFPDTQYF. CDR3 bases: TGTGCCAGCAGTTTTCCAGATACGCAGTATTTT.

This clonotype appeared many times. This chain links TRBV19 with TRBJ2-7; TRBD1 matches 8 bases. This CDR3 contains 14 residues. Germline CDR1 is LNHDA and CDR2 is SQIVND (reference sequence). J gave up 5 bases and V 5 bases, and 8 bases lay outside the gene matches. The CDR3 DNA is TGTGCCAGTAGTGTTCGACAGGGGCGGAACGAGCAGTACTTC. Amino acids: CASSVRQGRNEQYF.

The chain links TRBV3-1 to TRBJ1-1, with 8 bases that match TRBD1. The V and J ends lost 2 bases and 3 bases, in that order; junction bases with no gene match: 2. Germline V CDR1 and CDR2: LGHDT, YNNKEL (reference sequence). This CDR3 region has 14 residues. The CDR3 loop reads CASSQQGADTEAFF. The CDR3 coding sequence is TGTGCCAGCAGCCAACAGGGGGCAGACACTGAAGCTTTCTTT.

This sequence joins TRBV20-1 and TRBJ2-7; perhaps D is TRBD1 or TRBD2 (6 bases each). Germline V CDR1 and CDR2: DFQATT, SNEGSKA (reference sequence). The CDR3 length is 15 residues. Trimming left V 0 bases short and J 2 bases short, with 14 bases between. CDR3 residues: CSAREGGTRPYEQYF. CDR3 sequence (DNA): TGCAGTGCTAGAGAAGGAGGGACAAGGCCCTACGAGCAGTACTTC.

About this clonotype itself: At one end the junction does not follow the germline gene, possibly because of a read error. This sequence joins TRBV6-1 and TRBJ1-5, with 10 bases fitting TRBD1. The CDR3 is 16 amino acids. Germline V gene lookup returns CDR1 MNHNS and CDR2 SASEGT. Here the CDR3 DNA reads TGTGCCATCAGTGAGAGACTGGACAGGGGGGATCAGCCCCAGCATTTT. Translated: CAISERLDRGDQPQHF.